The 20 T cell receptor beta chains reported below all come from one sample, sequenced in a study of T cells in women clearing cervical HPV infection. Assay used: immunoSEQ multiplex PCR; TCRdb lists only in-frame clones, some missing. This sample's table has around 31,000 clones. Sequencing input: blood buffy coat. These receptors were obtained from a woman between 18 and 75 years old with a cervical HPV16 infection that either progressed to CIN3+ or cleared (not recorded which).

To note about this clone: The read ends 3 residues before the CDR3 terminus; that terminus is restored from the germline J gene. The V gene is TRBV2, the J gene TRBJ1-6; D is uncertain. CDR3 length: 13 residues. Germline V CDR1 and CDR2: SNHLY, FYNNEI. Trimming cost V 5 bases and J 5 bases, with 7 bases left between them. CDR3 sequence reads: CASSNQNNSPLHF. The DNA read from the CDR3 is TGTGCCAGCAGTAACCAGAATAATTCACCC.

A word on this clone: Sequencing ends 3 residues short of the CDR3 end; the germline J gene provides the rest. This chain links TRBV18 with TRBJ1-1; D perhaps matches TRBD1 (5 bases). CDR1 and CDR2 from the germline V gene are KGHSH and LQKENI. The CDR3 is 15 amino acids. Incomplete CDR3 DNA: TGTGCCAGCTCACCAGGGCAGCGGGCGACAGATACG. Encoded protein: CASSPGQRATDT. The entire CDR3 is CASSPGQRATDTAFF.

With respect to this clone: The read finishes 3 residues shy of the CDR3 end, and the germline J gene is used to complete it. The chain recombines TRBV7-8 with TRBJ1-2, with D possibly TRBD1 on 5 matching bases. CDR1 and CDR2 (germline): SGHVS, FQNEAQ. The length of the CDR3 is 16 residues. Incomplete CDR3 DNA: TGTGCCAGCAGACGGACTAGCGGGGGGGGTCTGGACCCC. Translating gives CASRRTSGGGLDP. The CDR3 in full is CASRRTSGGGLDPYTF.

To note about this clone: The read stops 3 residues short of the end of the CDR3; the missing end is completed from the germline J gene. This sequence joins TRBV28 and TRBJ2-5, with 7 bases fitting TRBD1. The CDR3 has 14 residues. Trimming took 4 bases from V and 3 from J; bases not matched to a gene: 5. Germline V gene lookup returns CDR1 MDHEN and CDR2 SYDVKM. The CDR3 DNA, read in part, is TGTGCCAGCAGTTCCGGGACAGCAAAAGAGACC. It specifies CASSSGTAKET. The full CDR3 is CASSSGTAKETQYF.

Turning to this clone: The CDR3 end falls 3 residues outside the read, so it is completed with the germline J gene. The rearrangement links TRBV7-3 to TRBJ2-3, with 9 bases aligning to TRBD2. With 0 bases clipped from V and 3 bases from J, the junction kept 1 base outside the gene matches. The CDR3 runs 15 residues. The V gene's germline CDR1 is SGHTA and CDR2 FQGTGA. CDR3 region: CASSLTGLATDTQYF. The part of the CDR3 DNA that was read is TGTGCCAGCAGCTTAACGGGACTAGCAACAGATACG.

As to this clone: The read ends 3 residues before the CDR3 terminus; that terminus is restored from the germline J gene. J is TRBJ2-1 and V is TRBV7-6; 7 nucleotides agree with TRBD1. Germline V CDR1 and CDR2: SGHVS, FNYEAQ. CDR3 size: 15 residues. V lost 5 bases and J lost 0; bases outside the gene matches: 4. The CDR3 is CASSTGQSSYNEQFF. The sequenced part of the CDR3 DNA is TGTGCCAGCAGCACGGGACAGAGCTCCTACAATGAG.

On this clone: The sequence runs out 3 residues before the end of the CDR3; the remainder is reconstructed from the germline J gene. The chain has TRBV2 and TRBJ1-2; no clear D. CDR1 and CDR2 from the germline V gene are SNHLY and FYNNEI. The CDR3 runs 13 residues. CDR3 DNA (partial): TGTGCCAGCACGGTCGGCCTAGCCAACGAC. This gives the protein CASTVGLAND. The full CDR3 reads CASTVGLANDYTF.

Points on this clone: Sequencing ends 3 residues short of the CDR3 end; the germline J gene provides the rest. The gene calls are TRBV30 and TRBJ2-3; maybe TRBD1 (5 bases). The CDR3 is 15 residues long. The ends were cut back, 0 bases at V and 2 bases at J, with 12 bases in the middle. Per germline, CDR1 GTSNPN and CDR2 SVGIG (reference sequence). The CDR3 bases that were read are TGTGCCTGGAGTGTAGGGCAGGGATACACAGATACG. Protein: CAWSVGQGYTDT. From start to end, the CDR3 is CAWSVGQGYTDTQYF.

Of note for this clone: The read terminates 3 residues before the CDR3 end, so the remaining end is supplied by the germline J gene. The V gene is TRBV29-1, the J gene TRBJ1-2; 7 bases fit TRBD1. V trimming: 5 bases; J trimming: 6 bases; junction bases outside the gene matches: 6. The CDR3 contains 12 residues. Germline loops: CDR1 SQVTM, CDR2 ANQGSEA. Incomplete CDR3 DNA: TGCAGCGTTCAGCATCAGGGGGATGGC. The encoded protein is CSVQHQGDG. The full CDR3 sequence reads CSVQHQGDGYTF.

CDR3: CASARTGQGALGGYTF. The covered CDR3 bases are TGTGCCAGCGCCAGAACAGGACAGGGGGCTTTGGGAGGC. The rearrangement uses TRBV2 and TRBJ1-2; 11 positions agree with TRBD1. The sequence runs out 3 residues before the end of the CDR3; the remainder is reconstructed from the germline J gene. This CDR3 has 16 amino acids. Looked up from germline, CDR1 is SNHLY and CDR2 is FYNNEI.

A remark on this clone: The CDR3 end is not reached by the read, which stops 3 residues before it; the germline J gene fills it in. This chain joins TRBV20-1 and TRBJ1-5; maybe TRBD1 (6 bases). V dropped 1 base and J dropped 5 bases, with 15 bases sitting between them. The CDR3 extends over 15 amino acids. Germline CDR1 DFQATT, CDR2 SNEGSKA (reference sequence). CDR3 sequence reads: CSARVHGTLDQPQHF. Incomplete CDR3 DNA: TGCAGTGCTAGAGTTCACGGGACATTAGATCAGCCC.

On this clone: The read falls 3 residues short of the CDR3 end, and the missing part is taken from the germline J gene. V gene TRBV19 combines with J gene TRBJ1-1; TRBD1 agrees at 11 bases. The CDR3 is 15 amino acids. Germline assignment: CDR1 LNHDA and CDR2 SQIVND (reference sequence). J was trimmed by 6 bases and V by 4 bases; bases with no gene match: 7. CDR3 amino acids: CASSTARTGGPEAFF. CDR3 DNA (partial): TGTGCCAGTAGTACGGCGAGGACAGGGGGCCCTGAA.

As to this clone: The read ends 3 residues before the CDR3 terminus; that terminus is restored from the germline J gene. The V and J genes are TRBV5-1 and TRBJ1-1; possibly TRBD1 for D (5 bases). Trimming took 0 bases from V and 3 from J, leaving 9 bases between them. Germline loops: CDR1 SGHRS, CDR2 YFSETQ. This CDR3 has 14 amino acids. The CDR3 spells CASSLDRLDTEAFF. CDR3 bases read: TGCGCCAGCAGCTTGGACAGGCTAGACACTGAA.

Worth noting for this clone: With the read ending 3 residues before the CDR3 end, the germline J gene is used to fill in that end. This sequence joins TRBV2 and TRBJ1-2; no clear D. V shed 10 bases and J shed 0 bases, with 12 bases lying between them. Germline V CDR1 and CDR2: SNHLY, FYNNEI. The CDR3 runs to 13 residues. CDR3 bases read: TGTGCCAACGGGGATCCGGCTAACTATGGC. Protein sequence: CANGDPANYG. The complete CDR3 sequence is CANGDPANYGYTF.

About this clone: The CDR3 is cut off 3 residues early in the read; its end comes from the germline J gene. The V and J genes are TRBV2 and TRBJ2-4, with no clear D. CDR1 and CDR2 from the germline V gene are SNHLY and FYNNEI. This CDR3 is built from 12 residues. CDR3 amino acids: CASSEAGYGQYF. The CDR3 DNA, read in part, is TGTGCCAGCAGTGAGGCAGGATATGGT.

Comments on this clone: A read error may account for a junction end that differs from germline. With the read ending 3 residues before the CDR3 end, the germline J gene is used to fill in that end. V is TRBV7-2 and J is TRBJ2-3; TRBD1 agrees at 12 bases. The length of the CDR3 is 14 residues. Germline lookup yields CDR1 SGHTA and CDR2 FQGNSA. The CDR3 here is CASSWGQGAETQYF. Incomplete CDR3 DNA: TGTGCCAGCAGCTGGGGACAGGGGGCAGAGACG.

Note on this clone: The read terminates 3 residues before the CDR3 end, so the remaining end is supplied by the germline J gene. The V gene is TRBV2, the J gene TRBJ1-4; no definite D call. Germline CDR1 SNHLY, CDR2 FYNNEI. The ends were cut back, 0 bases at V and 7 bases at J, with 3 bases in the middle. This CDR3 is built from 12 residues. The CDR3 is CASSEASEKLFF. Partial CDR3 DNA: TGTGCCAGCAGTGAAGCTAGTGAAAAA.

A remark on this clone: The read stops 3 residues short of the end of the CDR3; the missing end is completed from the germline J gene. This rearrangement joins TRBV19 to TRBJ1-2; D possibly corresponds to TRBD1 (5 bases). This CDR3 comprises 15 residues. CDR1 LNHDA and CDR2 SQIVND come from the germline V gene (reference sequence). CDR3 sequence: CASSIVQDTTHDYTF. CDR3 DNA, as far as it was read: TGTGCCAGTAGTATTGTCCAGGACACCACCCACGAC. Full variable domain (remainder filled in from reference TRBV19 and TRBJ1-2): DGGITQSPKYLFRKEGQNVTLSCEQNLNHDAMYWYRQDPGQGLRLIYYSQIVNDFQKGDIAEGYSVSREKKESFPLTVTSAQKNPTAFYLCASSIVQDTTHDYTFGSGTRLTVV.

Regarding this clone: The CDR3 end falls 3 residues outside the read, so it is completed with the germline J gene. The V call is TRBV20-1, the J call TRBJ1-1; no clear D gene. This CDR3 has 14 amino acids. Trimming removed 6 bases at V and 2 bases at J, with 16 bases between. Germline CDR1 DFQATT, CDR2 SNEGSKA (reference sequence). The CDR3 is CSAPNRGGNTEAFF. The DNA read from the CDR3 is TGCAGTGCGCCTAATCGGGGAGGAAACACTGAA.

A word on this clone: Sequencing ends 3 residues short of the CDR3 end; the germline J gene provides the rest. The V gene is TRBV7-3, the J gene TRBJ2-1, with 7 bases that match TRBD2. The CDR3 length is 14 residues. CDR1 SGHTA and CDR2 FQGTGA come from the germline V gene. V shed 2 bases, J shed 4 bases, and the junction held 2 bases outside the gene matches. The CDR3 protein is CASSLLGGYNEQFF. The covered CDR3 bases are TGTGCCAGCAGCTTATTGGGGGGGTACAATGAG.